The clone carrying this T cell receptor beta chain was seen many times. Trimming removed 6 bases from V and 0 bases from J; junction bases left unmatched: 4. CDR1 and CDR2 from the germline V gene are SGHDN and FVKESK. This CDR3 contains 15 residues. Source material was 2 million unsorted PBMCs, stored at -80 °C in RNAlater. The sample originates from a study of neurological immune-mediated disorders. Over 160 million TCR-beta sequences from 15-18 subjects were obtained in each sequencing run. TCRdb re-called the 5' RACE reads with MiXCR, one entry per CDR3 protein. The repertoire holds 15,000 to 20,000 distinct CDR3 sequences, with roughly 22% as singletons.

The chain joins TRBV14 to TRBJ2-1, with 8 bases lining up with TRBD2. The sample taken for sequencing was PBMCs. The sequence came from a man in his forties or fifties in good health. In DNA, the CDR3 is TGTGCCAGCAGACTCACTAGCGGCTCCTACAATGAGCAGTTCTTC. It is translated as CASRLTSGSYNEQFF.